This T cell receptor (beta chain) derives from a study of sequential checkpoint blockade in melanoma. V lost 5 bases, J lost 0 bases, and 11 bases lay in between. The CDR3 spans 16 residues. Germline loops: CDR1 SEHNR, CDR2 FQNEAQ (reference sequence). This sample's treatment: randomized to nivolumab then ipilimumab (arm A) or the reverse (arm B). This clone was seen only a few times. Sequenced by immunoSEQ multiplex PCR; TCRdb stores in-frame clones only, minus some. The data contain roughly 30,000 clones, 83% of them seen just once; the ten biggest clones take up around 17%. The chain uses TRBV7-9 and TRBJ2-6, with a weak D call TRBD1 (7 bases). The sequences come from CD8+ T cells sorted from blood (inferred from file names), collected from a patient given nivolumab and ipilimumab in sequence. This receptor was obtained from a human donor with melanoma. CDR3 protein: CASSPQGGSGANVLTF. CDR3 in DNA: TGTGCCAGCAGCCCCCAGGGGGGCTCTGGGGCCAACGTCCTGACTTTC. The full variable domain, in which reference TRBV7-9 and TRBJ2-6 provide the parts outside the CDR3, is DTGVSQNPRHKITKRGQNVTFRCDPISEHNRLYWYRQTLGQGPEFLTYFQNEAQLEKSRLLSDRFSAERPKGSFSTLEIQRTEQGDSAMYLCASSPQGGSGANVLTFGAGSRLTVL.